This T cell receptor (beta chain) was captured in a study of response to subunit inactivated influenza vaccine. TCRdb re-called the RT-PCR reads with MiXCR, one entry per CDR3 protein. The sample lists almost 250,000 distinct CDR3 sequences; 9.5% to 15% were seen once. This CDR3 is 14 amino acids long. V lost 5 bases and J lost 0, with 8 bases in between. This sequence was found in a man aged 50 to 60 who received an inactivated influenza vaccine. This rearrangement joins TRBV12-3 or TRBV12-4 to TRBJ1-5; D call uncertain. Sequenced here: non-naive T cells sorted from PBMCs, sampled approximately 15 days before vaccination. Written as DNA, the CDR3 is TGTGCCAGCAGTATCGGTTATAGCAATCAGCCCCAGCATTTT. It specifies CASSIGYSNQPQHF.